The clone carrying this TCR beta chain was seen many times. Regions amplified from RNA transcripts were the TCR beta CDR3 regions. During a first-round RT-PCR of the TCR CDR3, the HTBI primer set was used. In TCRdb, the multiplex PCR reads were re-called with MiXCR into one record per CDR3 protein. The table records nearly 250,000 distinct CDR3 sequences, about 17% of them present only once. Trimming shortened V by 4 bases and J by 1 base, and 13 bases separated the two germline ends. The CDR3 covers 15 residues. The germline V gene encodes CDR1 LNHDA and CDR2 SQIVND (reference sequence). This entry comes from a study of T cells in Graves' hyperthyroidism and ophthalmopathy.

The chain uses TRBV19 and TRBJ1-1; perhaps TRBD1 as D (6 bases). What was sequenced was blood. This TCR was sampled from a woman aged 18-29 years with Graves' ophthalmopathy. The CDR3 here is CASSTRGQRNTEAFF. CDR3 sequence (DNA): TGTGCCAGTAGTACGAGAGGACAGAGGAACACTGAAGCTTTCTTT.